The 27 T cell receptor beta chains given below trace back to one sample, sequenced in a study of blood T cell repertoires in COVID-19. The repertoire was sequenced with immunoSEQ multiplex PCR; TCRdb's copy has only in-frame clones and lacks some. The data contain 140,000 to 150,000 clones, 84% of them singletons. The sequenced material came from PBMCs or T cells enriched from blood (not recorded which). The receptors were sampled from a woman between 50 and 59 years old who had been exposed to COVID-19.

This chain connects TRBV4-3 to TRBJ1-1, with D maybe TRBD1 (5 bases). Trimming pared 0 bases from V and 5 bases from J, leaving 13 bases between. CDR1 and CDR2 from the germline V gene are LGHNA and YSLEER. The CDR3 length is 15 residues. CDR3 sequence (DNA): TGCGCCAGCAGCCAAGACCTAAGCAGGGTAACTGAAGCTTTCTTT. Translating it yields CASSQDLSRVTEAFF.

This chain joins TRBV5-6 and TRBJ1-3; weak D call: TRBD1 (5 bases). This CDR3 has 17 amino acids. Trimming left V 2 bases short and J 1 base short, with 16 bases between. From germline, CDR1 is SGHDT and CDR2 YYEEEE. The CDR3 region is CASSFQRDGRSGNTIYF. In nucleotides, the CDR3 is TGTGCCAGCAGCTTTCAGCGGGACGGCCGATCTGGAAACACCATATATTTT.

V and J are TRBV4-2 and TRBJ1-4, with 7 bases lining up with TRBD1. This CDR3 contains 17 residues. The trim removed 0 bases at V and 3 bases at J, leaving 7 bases unmatched. Germline assignment: CDR1 LGHNA and CDR2 YNFKEQ. The CDR3 reads CASSQEWRQGPNEKLFF. The CDR3 DNA follows: TGTGCCAGCAGCCAAGAGTGGAGACAGGGCCCTAATGAAAAACTGTTTTTT.

J is TRBJ1-6 and V is TRBV18; weak D call: TRBD1 (6 bases). In germline, CDR1 is KGHSH, CDR2 LQKENI. This CDR3 comprises 16 residues. Trimming left V 1 base short and J 8 bases short, with 15 bases between. The CDR3 nucleotides are TGTGCCAGCTCACCACGTCAGGGGCGAACCGATTCACCCCTCCACTTT. As protein: CASSPRQGRTDSPLHF.

V and J are TRBV4-3 and TRBJ1-3; unclear D gene. The CDR3 contains 15 residues. V lost 0 bases, J lost 0 bases, and 6 bases lay in between. From germline, CDR1 is LGHNA and CDR2 YSLEER. The CDR3 sequence: CASSQDSGSGNTIYF. CDR3 in DNA: TGCGCCAGCAGCCAAGACTCGGGCTCTGGAAACACCATATATTTT.

The rearrangement uses TRBV27 and TRBJ2-1; 11 nucleotides line up with TRBD1. CDR3 length: 14 residues. Germline V gene data show CDR1 as MNHEY and CDR2 as SMNVEV (reference sequence). Losses at the gene ends were 6 bases for V and 8 bases for J; bases not matched to a gene: 6. The CDR3 nucleotides read TGTGCCAGCAGGGGGACAGGGGGTTTCGATGAGCAGTTCTTC. It translates to CASRGTGGFDEQFF.

The chain joins TRBV6-1 to TRBJ1-2; 7 bases agree with TRBD1. The length of the CDR3 is 16 residues. The V gene's germline CDR1 is MNHNS and CDR2 SASEGT. V was clipped by 0 bases and J by 4 bases; unmatched bases: 8. The chain's CDR3 is CASSEAGGQLPYGYTF. The CDR3 coding sequence is TGTGCCAGCAGTGAAGCGGGGGGACAGTTACCCTATGGCTACACCTTC.

The J gene is TRBJ2-1, the V gene TRBV10-1, with 13 bases aligning to TRBD2. Germline CDR1 and CDR2: WNHNN and SYGVQD (reference sequence). The CDR3 totals 18 residues. V gave up 5 bases and J gave up 5 bases; unmatched junction bases: 12. CDR3 loop: CASSRVGLAGPRDNEQFF. CDR3 in DNA: TGCGCCAGCAGTCGGGTGGGACTAGCGGGACCGAGGGACAATGAGCAGTTCTTC.

This clone showed up just a few times. The chain combines TRBV5-4 with TRBJ1-1, with 11 nucleotides matching TRBD1. The germline gives CDR1 SGHNT, CDR2 YYREEE (reference sequence). The CDR3 covers 14 residues. J gave up 10 bases and V 1 base, and 6 bases lay outside the gene matches. CDR3 loop: CASSLSGQGARAFF. DNA for the CDR3: TGTGCCAGCAGCTTGTCCGGACAGGGGGCGAGAGCTTTCTTT. Full variable domain (missing parts from reference TRBV5-4 and TRBJ1-1): ETGVTQSPTHLIKTRGQQVTLRCSSQSGHNTVSWYQQALGQGPQFIFQYYREEENGRGNFPPRFSGLQFPNYSSELNVNALELDDSALYLCASSLSGQGARAFFGQGTRLTVV.

The chain joins TRBV2 to TRBJ1-5, with D possibly matching TRBD1 (5 bases). Trimming cost V 6 bases and J 0 bases, with 9 bases left between them. The length of the CDR3 is 14 residues. CDR1 and CDR2 from the germline V gene are SNHLY and FYNNEI. CDR3 amino acids: CASSSDSSNQPQHF. CDR3 DNA: TGTGCCAGCAGCTCAGACAGTAGCAATCAGCCCCAGCATTTT.

This rearrangement joins TRBV4-3 to TRBJ2-7; 7 bases fit TRBD1. The CDR3 covers 15 residues. The trim removed 0 bases at V and 3 bases at J, leaving 5 bases unmatched. Germline V gene sequence: CDR1 LGHNA, CDR2 YSLEER. The CDR3 region has the DNA TGCGCCAGCAGCCAAGATTTCGGGACAGTCTACGAGCAGTACTTC. This codes for CASSQDFGTVYEQYF.

The rearrangement joins TRBV27 to TRBJ1-6, with D perhaps TRBD1 (6 bases). Germline CDR1 MNHEY, CDR2 SMNVEV (reference sequence). Trimming took off 6 bases at V and 0 bases at J, with 15 bases between the two ends. The CDR3 contains 17 residues. CDR3 in amino acids: CASSPPGHRSYNSPLHF. CDR3 in DNA: TGTGCCAGCAGCCCCCCGGGACACCGCTCCTATAATTCACCCCTCCACTTT.

The V call is TRBV27, the J call TRBJ1-6; TRBD1 might be the D (6 bases). Trimming took off 7 bases at V and 5 bases at J, with 12 bases between the two ends. This CDR3 is built from 14 residues. Germline CDR1 is MNHEY and CDR2 is SMNVEV (reference sequence). The CDR3 nucleotides read TGTGCCAGCATGTCGGGACATAATAATTCACCCCTCCACTTT. The encoded protein is CASMSGHNNSPLHF.

This chain connects TRBV19 to TRBJ1-1; 8 nucleotides agree with TRBD1. Germline V lookup: CDR1 LNHDA, CDR2 SQIVND (reference sequence). The CDR3 contains 18 residues. V shed 7 bases, J shed 0 bases, and the junction held 16 bases outside the gene matches. The CDR3 DNA reads TGTGCCAGTAAATCCGACCGGAGGGCAGGGGGCATGAACACTGAAGCTTTCTTT. It is translated as CASKSDRRAGGMNTEAFF.

The chain links TRBV7-2 to TRBJ2-3; a possible D gene is TRBD1 (7 bases). Between the trimmed V and J ends, which lost 5 bases and 4 bases, there was a span of 25 bases. Germline V lookup: CDR1 SGHTA, CDR2 FQGNSA. The CDR3 spans 18 residues. The CDR3 here is CASSIRQGGGHQADTQYF. The DNA of the CDR3 is TGTGCCAGCAGCATCAGACAGGGAGGCGGTCACCAGGCAGATACGCAGTATTTT.

The J gene is TRBJ1-1, the V gene TRBV27; D might be TRBD1 (6 bases). Germline CDR1 reads MNHEY; CDR2 reads SMNVEV (reference sequence). This CDR3 is 13 amino acids long. Between the trimmed V and J ends, which lost 7 bases and 3 bases, there was a span of 12 bases. CDR3 coding DNA: TGTGCCAGCAAAGACAGGTTTCACACTGAAGCTTTCTTT. Amino acids: CASKDRFHTEAFF.

V and J are TRBV19 and TRBJ1-1, with TRBD1 as a possible D gene (6 bases). V gave up 0 bases and J gave up 1 base, with 15 bases separating them. From germline, CDR1 is LNHDA and CDR2 SQIVND (reference sequence). The CDR3 sequence is 17 residues long. CDR3 coding DNA: TGTGCCAGTAGTATAGATCGTTCGGGGGGCAGGAACACTGAAGCTTTCTTT. Encoded protein: CASSIDRSGGRNTEAFF.

The V call is TRBV11-1, the J call TRBJ2-7; 10 bases are a match to TRBD1. There are 15 residues in the CDR3. Germline V gives CDR1 SGHAT, CDR2 FQDESV (reference sequence). The V segment lost 6 bases and the J segment 4 bases; nucleotides outside the gene matches: 9. The CDR3 nucleotides are TGTGCCAGCAGTGAGGGAGGGACAGGGGATTACGAGCAGTACTTC. Translating it yields CASSEGGTGDYEQYF.

The chain uses TRBV7-9 and TRBJ1-1; perhaps TRBD1 as D (6 bases). V was clipped by 5 bases and J by 1 base, with 14 bases between them. The CDR3 consists of 15 residues. The germline V gene has CDR1 SEHNR and CDR2 FQNEAQ (reference sequence). CDR3 sequence (DNA): TGTGCCAGCAGCCTGGAAGGGGGTAGGAACACTGAAGCTTTCTTT. Protein sequence: CASSLEGGRNTEAFF.

This chain uses TRBV2 with TRBJ2-1; maybe TRBD1 (5 bases). V was trimmed by 8 bases and J by 5 bases, leaving 16 bases between them. Germline CDR1 is SNHLY and CDR2 is FYNNEI. CDR3 length: 14 residues. The CDR3 DNA reads as TGTGCCAGCTATTGGGCAGGGTCGAACAATGAGCAGTTCTTC. This encodes CASYWAGSNNEQFF.

The V and J genes are TRBV19 and TRBJ1-2; perhaps TRBD1 as D (5 bases). This CDR3 contains 14 residues. The ends were cut back, 7 bases at V and 2 bases at J, with 14 bases in the middle. Germline V gene data show CDR1 as LNHDA and CDR2 as SQIVND (reference sequence). CDR3 residues: CASTTAGPNYGYTF. In DNA, the CDR3 is TGTGCCAGTACCACGGCGGGGCCCAACTATGGCTACACCTTC.

This clone showed up just once. V and J are TRBV5-5 and TRBJ1-6, with 9 positions matching TRBD1. The CDR3 totals 15 residues. Germline assignment: CDR1 SGHKS and CDR2 YYEKEE (reference sequence). V gave up 2 bases and J gave up 9 bases; unmatched junction bases: 6. The CDR3 loop reads CASSFPDRGVSPLHF. The CDR3 nucleotides are TGTGCCAGCAGCTTCCCGGACAGGGGAGTTTCACCCCTCCACTTT.

The CDR3 sequence: CAITLTGLVEGAGELFF. The DNA for the CDR3 is TGTGCCATCACTCTTACCGGACTGGTAGAGGGAGCCGGGGAGCTGTTTTTT. This rearrangement joins TRBV10-3 to TRBJ2-2, with a weak D call TRBD2 (5 bases). V was trimmed by 7 bases and J by 6 bases, leaving 24 bases between them. From germline, CDR1 is ENHRY and CDR2 SYGVKD. This CDR3 spans 17 amino acids.

The chain joins TRBV7-8 to TRBJ2-7; a weak D match, TRBD1 (6 bases). CDR3 length: 15 residues. V lost 0 bases and J 1 base, leaving 10 bases between the germline ends. Germline CDR1 is SGHVS and CDR2 is FQNEAQ. CDR3 residues: CASSLAIGGSYEQYF. CDR3 nucleotide sequence: TGTGCCAGCAGCTTAGCGATAGGGGGATCCTACGAGCAGTACTTC.

The chain uses TRBV7-2 and TRBJ2-7; 7 bases are shared with TRBD2. The CDR3 is made up of 14 amino acids. J lost 2 bases, V lost 3 bases, and 4 bases had no gene match. Germline values: CDR1 SGHTA, CDR2 FQGNSA. The chain's CDR3 is CASSFRAGPYEQYF. The CDR3 coding sequence is TGTGCCAGCAGCTTCCGAGCGGGGCCCTACGAGCAGTACTTC.

The table lists this clone with a few counts. The genes are TRBV5-1 and TRBJ1-2; D is possibly TRBD1 (5 bases). This CDR3 comprises 15 residues. The V end lost 3 bases, the J end lost 0 bases, and 12 bases lay between the germline ends. Germline CDR1 SGHRS, CDR2 YFSETQ. In nucleotides, the CDR3 is TGCGCCAGCAGCTCGGAGGGGTCCTCTAACTATGGCTACACCTTC. The encoded protein is CASSSEGSSNYGYTF.

This clone was seen a few times. The CDR3 DNA reads as TGTGCCAGCAGCCGACAGGGACCCTACGAGCAGTACTTC. Protein product: CASSRQGPYEQYF. V and J are TRBV3-1 (or the pseudogene TRBV3-2) and TRBJ2-7; 7 bases fit TRBD1. The CDR3 extends over 13 amino acids. The V gene end was trimmed by 4 bases and the J gene end by 2 bases; junction bases not matched to a gene: 2. Germline V gene sequence: CDR1 LGHDT, CDR2 YNNKEL (reference sequence).